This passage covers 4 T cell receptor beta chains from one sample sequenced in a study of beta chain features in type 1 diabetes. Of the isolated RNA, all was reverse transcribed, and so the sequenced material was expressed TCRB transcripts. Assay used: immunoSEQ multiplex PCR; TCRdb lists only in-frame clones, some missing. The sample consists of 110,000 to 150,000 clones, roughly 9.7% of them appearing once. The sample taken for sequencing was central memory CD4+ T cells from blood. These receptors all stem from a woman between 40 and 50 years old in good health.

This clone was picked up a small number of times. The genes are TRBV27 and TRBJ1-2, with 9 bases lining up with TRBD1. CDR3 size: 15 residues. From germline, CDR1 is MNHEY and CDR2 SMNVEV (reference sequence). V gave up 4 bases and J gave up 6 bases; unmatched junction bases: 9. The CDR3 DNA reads TGTGCCAGCAGTTACTCGGGACAGGGAGGGGATGGCTACACCTTC. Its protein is CASSYSGQGGDGYTF.

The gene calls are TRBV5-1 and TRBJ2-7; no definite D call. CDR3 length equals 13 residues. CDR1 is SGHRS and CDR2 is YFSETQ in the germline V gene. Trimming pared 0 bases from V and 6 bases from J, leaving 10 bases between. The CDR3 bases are TGCGCCAGCAGCTTGGAGTCAACTGGCGAGCAGTACTTC. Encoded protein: CASSLESTGEQYF.

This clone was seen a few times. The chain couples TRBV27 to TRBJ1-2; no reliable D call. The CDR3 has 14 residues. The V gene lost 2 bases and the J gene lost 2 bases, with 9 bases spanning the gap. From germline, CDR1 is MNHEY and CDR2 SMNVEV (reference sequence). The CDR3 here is CASSLSRPNYGYTF. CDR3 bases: TGTGCCAGCAGTTTAAGCAGGCCAAACTATGGCTACACCTTC.

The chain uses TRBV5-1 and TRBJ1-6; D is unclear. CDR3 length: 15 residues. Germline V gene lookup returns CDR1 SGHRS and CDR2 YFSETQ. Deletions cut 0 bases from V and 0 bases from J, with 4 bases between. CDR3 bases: TGCGCCAGCAGCTTGGAGAGCTCCTATAATTCACCCCTCCACTTT. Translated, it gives CASSLESSYNSPLHF.